Following are 24 T cell receptor beta chains from one sample sequenced in a study of cytomegalovirus exposure and HLA in healthy donors. In the PCR, 60 Vbeta and 13 Jbeta primers were used. The protocol was immunoSEQ multiplex PCR, while the TCRdb copy is restricted to in-frame clones and leaves out a portion. The profile shows around 160,000 clones, approximately 72% of them singletons. The specimen was PBMCs. Every receptor here comes from a man in his fifties in good health and CMV-seronegative.

This chain connects TRBV6-5 to TRBJ1-2; 10 bases fit TRBD1. V was pared by 6 bases and J by 8 bases, with 6 bases of the junction left unmatched. The CDR3 has 13 residues. The germline gives CDR1 MNHEY, CDR2 SVGAGI. CDR3 loop: CASSLGTGEGYTF. DNA for the CDR3: TGTGCCAGCAGCCTCGGGACAGGGGAAGGCTACACCTTC.

The rearrangement links TRBV6-4 to TRBJ1-2; 7 bases fit TRBD1. The CDR3 runs to 14 residues. Per germline, CDR1 MRHNA and CDR2 SNTAGT. V lost 2 bases, J lost 9 bases, and 9 bases stayed unmatched. CDR3 in amino acids: CASSDTWDRGSYTF. DNA of the CDR3: TGTGCCAGCAGTGACACCTGGGACAGAGGAAGCTACACCTTC.

This clone showed up just a few times. V usage is TRBV4-1 and J usage is TRBJ1-2; D is unresolved. The germline V and J ends were trimmed by 3 bases and 8 bases, with 16 bases remaining between them. The CDR3 covers 14 residues. Germline values: CDR1 MGHRA, CDR2 YSYEKL. CDR3: CASSQAGGVEGYTF. DNA for the CDR3: TGCGCCAGCAGCCAGGCGGGAGGAGTCGAGGGCTACACCTTC.

The chain is built from TRBV5-6 and TRBJ1-5; D not resolved. Per germline, CDR1 SGHDT and CDR2 YYEEEE. This CDR3 is built from 15 residues. V was cut by 2 bases and J by 0 bases, with 9 bases left in between. CDR3 loop: CASSLRGNSNQPQHF. DNA of the CDR3: TGTGCCAGCAGCTTACGAGGGAATAGCAATCAGCCCCAGCATTTT.

A remark on this clone: One end of the junction is discordant with germline, which a read error may explain. This chain links TRBV6-5 with TRBJ2-7; D remains unclear. Per germline, CDR1 MNHEY and CDR2 SVGAGI. This CDR3 has 12 residues. The CDR3 sequence is CASGYGQAEQYF. The CDR3 bases are TGTGCCAGCGGTTACGGGCAGGCAGAGCAGTACTTC.

This chain joins TRBV6-6 and TRBJ2-1, with 9 bases fitting TRBD1. The CDR3 has 14 amino acids. Germline values: CDR1 MNHNY, CDR2 SVGAGI (reference sequence). Losses at the gene ends were 5 bases for V and 3 bases for J; bases not matched to a gene: 2. The DNA of the CDR3 is TGTGCCAGCAGTGACAGGGGGGGCTACAATGAGCAGTTCTTC. Protein sequence: CASSDRGGYNEQFF.

A few counts support this clone. V gene TRBV7-9 combines with J gene TRBJ1-3, with D perhaps matching TRBD1 (6 bases). Trimming shortened V by 5 bases and J by 3 bases, and 23 bases separated the two germline ends. The CDR3 runs 18 residues. The germline V gene encodes CDR1 SEHNR and CDR2 FQNEAQ (reference sequence). CDR3 in DNA: TGTGCCAGCAGCCCACGGACAGCATTGGGACGCAATGGAAACACCATATATTTT. Translated, it gives CASSPRTALGRNGNTIYF.

A few counts support this clone. A junction end diverges from the germline sequence, so it may reflect a read error. The rearrangement joins TRBV20-1 to TRBJ2-3; possibly TRBD1 for D (5 bases). In germline, CDR1 is DFQATT, CDR2 SNEGSKA (reference sequence). This CDR3 has 11 amino acids. Here the CDR3 DNA reads TGCAGTGCTAGTCGCACAGGTACGCAGTATTTT. It translates to CSASRTGTQYF.

The J gene is TRBJ1-2, the V gene TRBV11-2, with a possible D match to TRBD1 (6 bases). This CDR3 has 13 amino acids. The V end lost 5 bases, the J end lost 4 bases, and 11 bases lay between the germline ends. From germline, CDR1 is SGHAT and CDR2 FQNNGV. Here the CDR3 DNA reads TGTGCCAGCAGCAGAGGGGGTCTCTATGGCTACACCTTC. Translation gives CASSRGGLYGYTF. Based on the CDR3 plus reference TRBV11-2 and TRBJ1-2, the full variable domain is EAGVAQSPRYKIIEKRQSVAFWCNPISGHATLYWYQQILGQGPKLLIQFQNNGVVDDSQLPKDRFSAERLKGVDSTLKIQPAKLEDSAVYLCASSRGGLYGYTFGSGTRLTVV.

The J gene is TRBJ1-4, the V gene TRBV28; D uncertain. The CDR3 contains 11 residues. Germline V CDR1 and CDR2: MDHEN, SYDVKM. Trimming removed 8 bases at V and 8 bases at J, with 9 bases between. The CDR3 sequence: CASGPVEKLFF. The CDR3 DNA sequence: TGTGCCAGCGGGCCCGTAGAAAAACTGTTTTTT. The complete variable domain, with remaining parts taken from reference TRBV28 and TRBJ1-4, reads DVKVTQSSRYLVKRTGEKVFLECVQDMDHENMFWYRQDPGLGLRLIYFSYDVKMKEKGDIPEGYSVSREKKERFSLILESASTNQTSMYLCASGPVEKLFFGSGTQLSVL.

The chain employs TRBV7-2 and TRBJ2-3; 8 bases line up with TRBD1. The CDR3 runs to 15 residues. Germline lookup yields CDR1 SGHTA and CDR2 FQGNSA. The V gene end was trimmed by 3 bases and the J gene end by 4 bases; junction bases not matched to a gene: 6. This CDR3 is CASSLMGQVSDTQYF. The CDR3 DNA reads as TGTGCCAGCAGCTTGATGGGACAGGTCTCAGATACGCAGTATTTT.

This clone was detected a few times. The chain is built from TRBV7-2 and TRBJ1-2; TRBD1 matches at 8 bases. Germline V gives CDR1 SGHTA, CDR2 FQGNSA. V shed 5 bases and J 5 bases; nucleotides not matched to a gene: 13. This CDR3 region has 16 residues. In nucleotides, the CDR3 is TGTGCCAGCAGCGTGCCTACCGGCAGGGGGCAGTATGGCTACACCTTC. Translation: CASSVPTGRGQYGYTF.

The genes are TRBV6-5 and TRBJ2-7; 14 nucleotides agree with TRBD2. The CDR3 runs 13 residues. Trimming cost V 8 bases and J 6 bases; bases outside gene matches: 3. Germline V gene data show CDR1 as MNHEY and CDR2 as SVGAGI. The CDR3 sequence is CASSGTSGGEQYF. DNA for the CDR3: TGTGCCAGCTCTGGGACTAGCGGGGGCGAGCAGTACTTC.

The chain links TRBV5-4 to TRBJ1-1; D is uncertain. This CDR3 contains 12 residues. Germline V gives CDR1 SGHNT, CDR2 YYREEE (reference sequence). Trimming cost V 3 bases and J 4 bases, with 7 bases left between them. CDR3 DNA: TGTGCCAGCAGCTGGCCCAGCACTGAAGCTTTCTTT. Its protein is CASSWPSTEAFF.

The CDR3 reads CASSFPGTGGIGANVLTF. CDR3 in DNA: TGCGCCAGCAGTTTCCCCGGGACAGGGGGCATTGGGGCCAACGTCCTGACTTTC. The genes are TRBV5-1 and TRBJ2-6, with 12 nucleotides matching TRBD1. Germline CDR1 and CDR2: SGHRS and YFSETQ. V lost 5 bases and J lost 3; bases outside the gene matches: 9. This CDR3 is built from 18 residues.

Note on this clone: This CDR3 is also generated by other DNA sequences in the sample. This chain uses TRBV5-1 with TRBJ1-1; D ambiguous. Germline V gives CDR1 SGHRS, CDR2 YFSETQ. The CDR3 loop spans 14 amino acids. Deletions cut 0 bases from V and 0 bases from J, with 6 bases between. This CDR3 is CASSLGQMNTEAFF. In DNA form, the CDR3 reads TGCGCCAGCAGCTTGGGTCAGATGAACACTGAAGCTTTCTTT.

V gene TRBV11-3 combines with J gene TRBJ2-4; a possible D gene is TRBD2 (6 bases). The CDR3 runs 14 residues. Trimming took 0 bases from V and 7 from J, leaving 10 bases between them. Germline-derived CDR1 and CDR2 are SGHNT and YENEEA. The CDR3 region is CASSLEASVNIQYF. CDR3 bases: TGTGCCAGCAGCTTAGAGGCTAGCGTGAACATTCAGTACTTC.

This clone was seen more than once but under ten times. The gene calls are TRBV4-2 and TRBJ1-4; D may be TRBD1 (6 bases). The length of the CDR3 is 17 residues. Germline CDR1 is LGHNA and CDR2 is YNFKEQ. Trimming left V 5 bases short and J 0 bases short, with 16 bases between. The CDR3 sequence is CASSLVQGPPTNEKLFF. In DNA form, the CDR3 reads TGTGCCAGCAGCTTGGTTCAGGGGCCGCCAACTAATGAAAAACTGTTTTTT.

The rearrangement uses TRBV5-1 and TRBJ1-5, with a weak D call TRBD1 (6 bases). The length of the CDR3 is 13 residues. Germline values: CDR1 SGHRS, CDR2 YFSETQ. V was trimmed by 0 bases and J by 5 bases, leaving 6 bases between them. The CDR3 sequence: CASSLDRDQPQHF. In nucleotides, the CDR3 is TGCGCCAGCAGCTTGGACAGGGATCAGCCCCAGCATTTT.

The chain is built from TRBV9 and TRBJ2-7; TRBD2 agrees at 8 bases. Germline lookup yields CDR1 SGDLS and CDR2 YYNGEE. There are 13 residues in the CDR3. After removal of 5 bases from V and 1 base from J, the junction contained 2 bases not matched to a gene. DNA for the CDR3: TGTGCCAGCAGTCTAGCGGGTTCCTACGAGCAGTACTTC. Protein: CASSLAGSYEQYF.

For this clone: The junction and the germline gene differ at one end; a read error may be behind it. At the DNA level, this CDR3 is encoded by other sequences in the same sample as well. The chain links TRBV28 to TRBJ2-7, with D maybe TRBD1 (5 bases). From germline, CDR1 is MDHEN and CDR2 SYDVKM. The CDR3 has 14 residues. The CDR3 reads CASSPPLGAHEQYF. DNA for the CDR3: TGTGCCAGCAGTCCTCCCCTAGGGGCCCACGAGCAGTACTTT.

The chain combines TRBV5-1 with TRBJ1-1; TRBD1 might be the D (5 bases). Deletions cut 0 bases from V and 3 bases from J, with 9 bases between. CDR1 and CDR2 (germline): SGHRS, YFSETQ. CDR3 length: 14 amino acids. CDR3 nucleotide sequence: TGCGCCAGCAGCTTGGGGGGACTGGACACTGAAGCTTTCTTT. It yields the protein CASSLGGLDTEAFF.

This clone was picked up a small number of times. V gene TRBV5-6 combines with J gene TRBJ2-2; 11 bases are a match to TRBD1. Trimming removed 4 bases from V and 6 bases from J; junction bases left unmatched: 14. Germline V gives CDR1 SGHDT, CDR2 YYEEEE. CDR3 length equals 18 residues. CDR3 sequence: CASSMVGLGQGASGELFF. CDR3 DNA sequence: TGTGCCAGCAGCATGGTGGGTTTAGGACAGGGGGCATCCGGGGAGCTGTTTTTT.

This clone occurred once. This chain joins TRBV28 and TRBJ2-7; D is ambiguous. The CDR3 has 14 residues. In germline, CDR1 is MDHEN, CDR2 SYDVKM. The V end lost 7 bases, the J end lost 6 bases, and 19 bases lay between the germline ends. CDR3 residues: CASTLGPTRSEQYF. The CDR3 region has the DNA TGTGCCAGCACTCTGGGCCCCACCCGCTCCGAGCAGTACTTC.